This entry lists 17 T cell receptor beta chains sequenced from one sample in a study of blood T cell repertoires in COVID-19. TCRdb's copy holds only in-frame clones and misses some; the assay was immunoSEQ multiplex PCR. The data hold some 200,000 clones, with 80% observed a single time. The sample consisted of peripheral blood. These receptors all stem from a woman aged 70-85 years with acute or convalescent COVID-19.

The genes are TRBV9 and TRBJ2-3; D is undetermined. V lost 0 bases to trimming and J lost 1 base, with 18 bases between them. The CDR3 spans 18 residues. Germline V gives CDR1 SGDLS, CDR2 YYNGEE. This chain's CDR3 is CASSVEGGERDRTDTQYF. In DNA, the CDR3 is TGTGCCAGCAGCGTAGAAGGTGGAGAGAGAGACCGCACAGATACGCAGTATTTT.

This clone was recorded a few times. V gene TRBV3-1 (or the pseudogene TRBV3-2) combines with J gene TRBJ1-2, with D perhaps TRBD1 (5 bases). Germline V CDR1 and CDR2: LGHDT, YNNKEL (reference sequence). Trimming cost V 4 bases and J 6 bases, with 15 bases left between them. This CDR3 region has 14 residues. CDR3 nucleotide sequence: TGTGCCAGCAGCCCGCCGACCGCAGGGCATGGCTACACCTTC. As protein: CASSPPTAGHGYTF.

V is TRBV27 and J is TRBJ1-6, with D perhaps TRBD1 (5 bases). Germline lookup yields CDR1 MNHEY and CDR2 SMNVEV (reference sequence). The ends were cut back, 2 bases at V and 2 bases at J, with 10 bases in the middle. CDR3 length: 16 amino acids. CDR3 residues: CASSLRQTPYNSPLHF. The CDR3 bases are TGTGCCAGCAGTTTAAGACAGACGCCCTATAATTCACCCCTCCACTTT.

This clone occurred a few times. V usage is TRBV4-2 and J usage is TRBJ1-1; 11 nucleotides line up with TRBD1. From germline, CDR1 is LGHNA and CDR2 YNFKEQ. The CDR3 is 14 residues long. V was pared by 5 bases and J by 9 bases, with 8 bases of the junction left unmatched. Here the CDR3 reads CASSGQGADLKAFF. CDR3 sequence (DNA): TGTGCCAGCAGCGGACAGGGGGCGGACCTTAAAGCTTTCTTT.

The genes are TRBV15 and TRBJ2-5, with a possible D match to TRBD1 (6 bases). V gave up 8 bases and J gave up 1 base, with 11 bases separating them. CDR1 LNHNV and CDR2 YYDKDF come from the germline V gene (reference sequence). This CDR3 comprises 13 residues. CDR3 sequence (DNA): TGTGCCACCCGGGGACACCGCCAAGAGACCCAGTACTTC. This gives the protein CATRGHRQETQYF.

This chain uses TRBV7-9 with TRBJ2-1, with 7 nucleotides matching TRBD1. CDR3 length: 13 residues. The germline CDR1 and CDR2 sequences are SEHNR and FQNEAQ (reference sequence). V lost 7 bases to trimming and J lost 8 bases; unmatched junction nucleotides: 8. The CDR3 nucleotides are TGTGCCAGCAACCCGAAGGGGGCGGATGAGCAGTTCTTC. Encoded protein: CASNPKGADEQFF. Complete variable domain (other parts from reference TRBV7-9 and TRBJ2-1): DTGVSQNPRHKITKRGQNVTFRCDPISEHNRLYWYRQTLGQGPEFLTYFQNEAQLEKSRLLSDRFSAERPKGSFSTLEIQRTEQGDSAMYLCASNPKGADEQFFGPGTRLTVL.

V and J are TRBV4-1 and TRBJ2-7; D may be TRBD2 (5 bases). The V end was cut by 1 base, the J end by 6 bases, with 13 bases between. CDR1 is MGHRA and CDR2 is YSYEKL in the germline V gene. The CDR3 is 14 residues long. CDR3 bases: TGCGCCAGCAGCCAAGTCAGTTCGGGGAGCGAGCAGTACTTC. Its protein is CASSQVSSGSEQYF.

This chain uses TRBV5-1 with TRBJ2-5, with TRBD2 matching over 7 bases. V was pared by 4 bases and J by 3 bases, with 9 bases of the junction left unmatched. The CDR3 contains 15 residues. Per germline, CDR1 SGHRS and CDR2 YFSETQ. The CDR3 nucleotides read TGCGCCAGCAGCGTCGCCGAGCGGGGAGAAGAGACCCAGTACTTC. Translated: CASSVAERGEETQYF.

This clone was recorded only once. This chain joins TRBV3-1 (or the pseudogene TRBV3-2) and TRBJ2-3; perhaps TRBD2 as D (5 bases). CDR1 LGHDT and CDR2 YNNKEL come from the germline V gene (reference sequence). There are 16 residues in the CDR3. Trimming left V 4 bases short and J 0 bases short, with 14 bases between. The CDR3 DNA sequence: TGTGCCAGCAGCCCTCGACTACGTGCTAGCACAGATACGCAGTATTTT. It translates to CASSPRLRASTDTQYF.

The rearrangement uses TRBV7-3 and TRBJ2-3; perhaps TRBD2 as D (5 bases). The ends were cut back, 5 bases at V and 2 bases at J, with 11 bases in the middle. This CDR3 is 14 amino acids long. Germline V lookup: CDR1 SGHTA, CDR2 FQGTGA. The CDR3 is CASSRADTTDTQYF. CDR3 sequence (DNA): TGTGCCAGCAGCAGAGCGGATACCACAGATACGCAGTATTTT. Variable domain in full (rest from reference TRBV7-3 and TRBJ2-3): GAGVSQTPSNKVTEKGKYVELRCDPISGHTALYWYRQSLGQGPEFLIYFQGTGAADDSGLPNDRFFAVRPEGSVSTLKIQRTERGDSAVYLCASSRADTTDTQYFGPGTRLTVL.

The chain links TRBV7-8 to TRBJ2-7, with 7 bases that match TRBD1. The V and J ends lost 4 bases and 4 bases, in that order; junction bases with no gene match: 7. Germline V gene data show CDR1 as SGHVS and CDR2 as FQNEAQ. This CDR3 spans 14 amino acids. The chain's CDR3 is CASSSGQPLYEQYF. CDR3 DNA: TGTGCCAGCAGCTCGGGACAGCCCCTATACGAGCAGTACTTC.

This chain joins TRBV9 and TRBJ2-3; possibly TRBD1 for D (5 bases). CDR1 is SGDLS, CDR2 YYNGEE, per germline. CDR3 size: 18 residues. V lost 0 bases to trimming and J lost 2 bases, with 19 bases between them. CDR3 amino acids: CASSVDMGPAFATDTQYF. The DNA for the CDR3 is TGTGCCAGCAGCGTAGATATGGGGCCCGCCTTTGCCACAGATACGCAGTATTTT.

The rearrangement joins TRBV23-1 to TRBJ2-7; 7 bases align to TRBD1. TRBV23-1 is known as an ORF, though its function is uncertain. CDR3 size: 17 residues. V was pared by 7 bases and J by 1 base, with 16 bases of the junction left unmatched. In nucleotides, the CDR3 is TGCGCCAGCATCCCTGGGACAGCTTTTCCATTTTCCTACGAGCAGTACTTC. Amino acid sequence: CASIPGTAFPFSYEQYF.

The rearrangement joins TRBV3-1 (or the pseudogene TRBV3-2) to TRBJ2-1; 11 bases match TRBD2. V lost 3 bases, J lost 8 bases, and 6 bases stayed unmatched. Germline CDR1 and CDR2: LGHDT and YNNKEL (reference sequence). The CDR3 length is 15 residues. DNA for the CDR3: TGTGCCAGCAGCCAGAATAGCGGGGGGGCGGATGAGCAGTTCTTC. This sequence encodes CASSQNSGGADEQFF.

The DNA for the CDR3 is TGTGCCAGCAGCTTGGTATTCGCGGGGACCTATAATTCACCCCTCCACTTT. Its translation is CASSLVFAGTYNSPLHF. The rearrangement uses TRBV5-8 and TRBJ1-6; D remains unclear. Looked up from germline, CDR1 is SGHTS and CDR2 is YDEGEE. V lost 0 bases and J lost 2, with 12 bases in between. The CDR3 covers 17 residues.

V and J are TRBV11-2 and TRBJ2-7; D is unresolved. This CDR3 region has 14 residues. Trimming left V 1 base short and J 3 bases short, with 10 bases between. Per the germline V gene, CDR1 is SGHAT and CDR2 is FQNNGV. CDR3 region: CASSLAPSVYEQYF. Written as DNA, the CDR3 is TGTGCCAGCAGCTTAGCCCCGTCAGTCTACGAGCAGTACTTC.

Written as DNA, the CDR3 is TGTGCCAGCAGCCCCAGACAGGGCGATAGCACCGGGGAGCTGTTTTTT. This sequence encodes CASSPRQGDSTGELFF. The chain carries TRBV7-8 and TRBJ2-2; 7 bases are a match to TRBD1. The J segment lost 4 bases and the V segment lost 5 bases, leaving 10 bases of the junction unmatched. Germline V CDR1 and CDR2: SGHVS, FQNEAQ. The CDR3 contains 16 residues. Together with reference TRBV7-8 and TRBJ2-2, the CDR3 gives the full variable domain: GAGVSQSPRYKVAKRGQDVALRCDPISGHVSLFWYQQALGQGPEFLTYFQNEAQLDKSGLPSDRFFAERPEGSVSTLKIQRTQQEDSAVYLCASSPRQGDSTGELFFGEGSRLTVL.